This entry lists 29 T cell receptor beta chains sequenced from one sample in a study of T cell repertoires in cytomegalovirus infection (dated by TCRdb to about 2019). Sequencing used an Illumina HiSeq 1500. TCRdb itself trimmed the public reads at Q25 with fastp, ran MiXCR and retained productive beta chains. Merged by CDR3 protein, the rows form single entries marked with the most common genes and DNA. The sample table shows around 630,000 distinct CDR3 sequences, and approximately 24% are seen once. The ten top clones hold 7.5% to 9% of the sample. Sequenced material: CD8+ T cells from PBMCs. The receptors originated from a human donor in good health (CMV status not recorded). Some clones in this sample may be carry-over from other donors' samples.

This clonotype was counted at least ten times. The chain uses TRBV7-9 and TRBJ2-3; TRBD2 aligns across 9 bases. V gave up 5 bases and J gave up 3 bases; unmatched junction bases: 12. The CDR3 spans 17 residues. CDR1 and CDR2 from the germline V gene are SEHNR and FQNEAQ (reference sequence). This chain's CDR3 is CASSPTLAGWATDTQYF. The CDR3 bases are TGTGCCAGCAGCCCAACCCTAGCGGGGTGGGCTACAGATACGCAGTATTTT.

In regard to this clonotype: This sequence may be a read error, since a much larger clone differs from it by one base. This chain joins TRBV13 and TRBJ1-4, with D uncertain. CDR3 length: 13 residues. Trimming took off 2 bases at V and 6 bases at J, with 7 bases between the two ends. Germline CDR1 reads PRHDT; CDR2 reads FYEKMQ (reference sequence). The CDR3 region has the DNA TGTGCCAGCAGCTTAAACCCGGATGAAAAACTGTTTTTT. Protein sequence: CASSLNPDEKLFF.

J is TRBJ2-1 and V is TRBV28; 7 bases match TRBD2. Germline CDR1 reads MDHEN; CDR2 reads SYDVKM. The CDR3 length is 16 residues. With V trimmed by 6 bases and J by 2 bases, 10 bases remained unmatched. CDR3 amino acids: CASSQTGTNPYNEQFF. CDR3 nucleotides: TGTGCCAGCAGCCAAACCGGGACTAACCCCTACAATGAGCAGTTCTTC.

This clonotype was observed a few times. This chain connects TRBV20-1 to TRBJ2-7; weak D call: TRBD1 (6 bases). This CDR3 is built from 11 residues. V was trimmed by 5 bases and J by 3 bases, leaving 8 bases between them. The V gene's germline CDR1 is DFQATT and CDR2 SNEGSKA (reference sequence). As DNA, the CDR3 is TGCAGTGCTCAACAGGGCTACGAGCAGTACTTC. Its translation is CSAQQGYEQYF.

V and J are TRBV20-1 and TRBJ2-3; 12 nucleotides align to TRBD2. V shed 2 bases and J 5 bases; nucleotides not matched to a gene: 5. Looked up from germline, CDR1 is DFQATT and CDR2 is SNEGSKA (reference sequence). The CDR3 contains 15 residues. The CDR3: CSARPLAGGGDTQYF. The CDR3 DNA follows: TGCAGTGCTAGACCTCTAGCGGGGGGGGGAGATACGCAGTATTTT.

At least ten counts were recorded for this clonotype. The chain is built from TRBV7-8 and TRBJ1-5; D is unclear. The ends were cut back, 3 bases at V and 7 bases at J, with 16 bases in the middle. The CDR3 runs 15 residues. The germline V gene has CDR1 SGHVS and CDR2 FQNEAQ. CDR3 loop: CASSLDSREWQPQHF. CDR3 in DNA: TGTGCCAGCAGCTTGGACTCTCGAGAGTGGCAGCCCCAGCATTTT.

The rearrangement joins TRBV27 to TRBJ2-3; either TRBD1 or TRBD2 may fit D (5 bases each). The germline V gene encodes CDR1 MNHEY and CDR2 SMNVEV (reference sequence). CDR3 length: 15 residues. V gave up 1 base and J gave up 6 bases, with 14 bases separating them. The CDR3 DNA follows: TGTGCCAGCAGTTTATTATGGGGCGGGTCGGATACGCAGTATTTT. Its translation is CASSLLWGGSDTQYF.

There are a few counts of this clonotype. The gene calls are TRBV6-2 or TRBV6-3 and TRBJ2-7; no definite D call. The CDR3 is made up of 12 amino acids. V was pared by 8 bases and J by 3 bases, with 11 bases between. From germline, CDR1 is MNHEY and CDR2 SVGEGT. The CDR3 nucleotides read TGTGCCAGCGGTACGGAAAGCTACGAGCAGTACGTC. Its protein is CASGTESYEQYV.

This clonotype has a handful of counts. The chain has TRBV2 and TRBJ2-5; 14 bases line up with TRBD2. The CDR3 has 15 residues. In germline, CDR1 is SNHLY, CDR2 FYNNEI. The V segment lost 6 bases and the J segment 3 bases; nucleotides outside the gene matches: 3. The CDR3 loop reads CASRGGLAGEETQYF. The DNA for the CDR3 is TGTGCCAGCAGAGGGGGACTAGCGGGGGAAGAGACCCAGTACTTC.

In the case of this clonotype: A read error may explain this, as a much larger clone is one base away. The V call is TRBV7-6, the J call TRBJ2-5; 7 nucleotides match TRBD2. Germline V gene data show CDR1 as SGHVS and CDR2 as FNYEAQ. This CDR3 has 15 residues. Here the CDR3 reads CVSSQASGAQETQYF. The CDR3 DNA reads TGTGTCAGCAGCCAAGCGAGCGGGGCCCAAGAGACCCAGTACTTC.

V and J are TRBV19 and TRBJ2-1; tentative D call: TRBD2 (5 bases). The CDR3 runs 13 residues. Trimming took 9 bases from V and 3 from J, leaving 12 bases between them. Germline CDR1 reads LNHDA; CDR2 reads SQIVND (reference sequence). The CDR3 nucleotides read TGTGCCAGCCTATCCCGGGACTACAATGAGCAGTTCTTC. Translated: CASLSRDYNEQFF.

The rearrangement uses TRBV20-1 and TRBJ2-3, with a tentative D call TRBD2 (6 bases). V was pared by 5 bases and J by 2 bases, with 17 bases between. The CDR3 sequence is 15 residues long. Germline CDR1 and CDR2: DFQATT and SNEGSKA (reference sequence). CDR3 sequence: CSAPKGAGATDTQYF. DNA of the CDR3: TGCAGTGCTCCTAAAGGAGCGGGTGCCACAGATACGCAGTATTTT.

Comments on this clonotype: This may be a read error, as it is one base from a much larger clone. V usage is TRBV14 and J usage is TRBJ2-1, with D unclear. Germline V gene lookup returns CDR1 SGHDN and CDR2 FVKESK. The ends were cut back, 3 bases at V and 8 bases at J, with 5 bases in the middle. CDR3 size: 11 residues. CDR3 region: CASSHSYEQFF. CDR3 nucleotides: TGTGCCAGCAGCCATAGCTATGAGCAGTTCTTC.

This clonotype was recorded a few times. CDR3 sequence: CSVDPGTGVSEQFF. The CDR3 DNA sequence: TGCAGCGTTGACCCCGGGACAGGGGTTTCTGAGCAGTTCTTC. This rearrangement joins TRBV29-1 to TRBJ2-1; 10 bases match TRBD1. There are 14 residues in the CDR3. Per the germline V gene, CDR1 is SQVTM and CDR2 is ANQGSEA. The V segment lost 3 bases and the J segment 9 bases; nucleotides outside the gene matches: 8.

The chain uses TRBV5-6 and TRBJ2-7; D may match TRBD1 or TRBD2 (5 bases each). V was pared by 0 bases and J by 2 bases, with 18 bases between. There are 17 residues in the CDR3. Germline V gives CDR1 SGHDT, CDR2 YYEEEE. The chain's CDR3 is CASSLDALGDGTYEQYV. DNA for the CDR3: TGTGCCAGCAGCTTGGACGCCCTCGGGGACGGAACCTACGAGCAGTACGTC.

The chain carries TRBV7-9 and TRBJ2-3; TRBD2 agrees at 11 bases. The J segment lost 4 bases and the V segment lost 5 bases, leaving 8 bases of the junction unmatched. CDR1 SEHNR and CDR2 FQNEAQ come from the germline V gene (reference sequence). The CDR3 consists of 16 residues. CDR3 amino acids: CASSHLAGGPADTQYF. For the CDR3, the DNA is TGTGCCAGCAGCCACTTAGCGGGGGGGCCAGCAGATACGCAGTATTTT.

This chain uses TRBV18 with TRBJ1-5; tentatively, D is TRBD1 (6 bases). V was trimmed by 5 bases and J by 2 bases, leaving 13 bases between them. This CDR3 region has 15 residues. The V gene's germline CDR1 is KGHSH and CDR2 LQKENI. The CDR3 loop is CASSDRTARNQPQHF. In DNA form, the CDR3 reads TGTGCCAGCTCAGACCGGACAGCGCGCAATCAGCCCCAGCATTTT.

V and J are TRBV23-1 and TRBJ2-7; 12 bases agree with TRBD2. TRBV23-1 is noted as an ORF with a role that remains uncertain. The length of the CDR3 is 16 residues. Trimming removed 4 bases from V and 1 base from J; junction bases left unmatched: 5. CDR3 DNA sequence: TGCGCCAGCAGTCCCAGACTAGCGGGGGCGTCCTACGAGCAGTACGTC. This codes for CASSPRLAGASYEQYV.

This clonotype was counted at least ten times. The chain couples TRBV7-9 to TRBJ2-3; D not certain. Trimming removed 8 bases at V and 2 bases at J, with 14 bases between. CDR1 and CDR2 (germline): SEHNR, FQNEAQ (reference sequence). The CDR3 extends over 14 amino acids. CDR3 loop: CASFAGSITDTQYF. In DNA, the CDR3 is TGTGCCAGCTTCGCCGGGTCCATCACAGATACGCAGTATTTT.

The chain links TRBV27 to TRBJ2-2; D uncertain. V dropped 2 bases and J dropped 2 bases, with 9 bases sitting between them. Germline CDR1 is MNHEY and CDR2 is SMNVEV (reference sequence). This CDR3 is 15 amino acids long. CDR3 coding DNA: TGTGCCAGCAGTTTAGGGCTCCTAAACACCGGGGAGCTGTTTTTT. This gives the protein CASSLGLLNTGELFF.

The V call is TRBV7-9, the J call TRBJ1-1; 9 bases line up with TRBD1. With V trimmed by 6 bases and J by 1 base, 12 bases remained unmatched. The CDR3 runs to 17 residues. Germline CDR1 SEHNR, CDR2 FQNEAQ (reference sequence). CDR3 coding DNA: TGTGCCAGCAGAAAAGGACAGGGGACGGTCGGGAACACTGAAGCTTTCTTT. Its translation: CASRKGQGTVGNTEAFF. Together with reference TRBV7-9 and TRBJ1-1, the CDR3 gives the full variable domain: DTGVSQNPRHKITKRGQNVTFRCDPISEHNRLYWYRQTLGQGPEFLTYFQNEAQLEKSRLLSDRFSAERPKGSFSTLEIQRTEQGDSAMYLCASRKGQGTVGNTEAFFGQGTRLTVV.

This clonotype was recorded a few times. This chain connects TRBV12-3 or TRBV12-4 to TRBJ2-1, with D possibly matching TRBD2 (6 bases). Trimming took 7 bases from V and 0 from J, leaving 13 bases between them. This CDR3 is 15 amino acids long. CDR3 sequence reads: CASTPDGSSYNEQFF. CDR3 sequence (DNA): TGTGCCAGCACTCCGGACGGGAGCTCCTACAATGAGCAGTTCTTC.

In its sample, this clonotype was seen many times. The V call is TRBV7-9, the J call TRBJ2-1; 9 bases fit TRBD2. The CDR3 spans 19 residues. CDR1 and CDR2 (germline): SEHNR, FQNEAQ (reference sequence). The V segment lost 6 bases and the J segment 0 bases; nucleotides outside the gene matches: 15. This CDR3 reads CASRGTSNPVQTSYNEQFF. CDR3 DNA: TGTGCCAGCAGGGGGACTAGCAACCCGGTGCAGACCTCCTACAATGAGCAGTTCTTC.

In its sample, this clonotype was seen many times. The CDR3 loop reads CASPGGGSGNTIYF. As DNA, the CDR3 is TGTGCCAGCCCCGGCGGAGGCTCTGGAAACACCATATATTTT. The V gene is TRBV7-9, the J gene TRBJ1-3, with D uncertain. Germline CDR1 is SEHNR and CDR2 is FQNEAQ (reference sequence). The V gene lost 8 bases and the J gene lost 0 bases, with 11 bases spanning the gap. This CDR3 region has 14 residues. Supplemented by reference TRBV7-9 and TRBJ1-3, the full variable domain reads DTGVSQNPRHKITKRGQNVTFRCDPISEHNRLYWYRQTLGQGPEFLTYFQNEAQLEKSRLLSDRFSAERPKGSFSTLEIQRTEQGDSAMYLCASPGGGSGNTIYFGEGSWLTVV.

The chain is built from TRBV6-5 and TRBJ1-1; no firm D call. This CDR3 has 14 residues. Germline CDR1 reads MNHEY; CDR2 reads SVGAGI. V shed 5 bases and J shed 5 bases, with 15 bases lying between them. The CDR3 loop is CASSTSSGITEAFF. The CDR3, as DNA: TGTGCCAGCAGTACCTCTTCGGGGATTACTGAAGCTTTCTTT.

This clonotype has a count of ten or more. For the CDR3, the DNA is TGTGCCAGCAGCCCAAGTAGGGGGCCCAGCACAGATACGCAGTATTTT. Translating it yields CASSPSRGPSTDTQYF. The rearrangement uses TRBV7-2 and TRBJ2-3, with 7 bases aligning to TRBD1. Germline-derived CDR1 and CDR2 are SGHTA and FQGNSA. The junction had 8 bases not matched to a gene; V was cut back by 5 bases and J by 0 bases. This CDR3 region has 16 residues.

This clonotype was observed once. V and J are TRBV29-1 and TRBJ1-5; D unresolved. The germline V gene encodes CDR1 SQVTM and CDR2 ANQGSEA. This CDR3 comprises 13 residues. The V gene lost 3 bases and the J gene lost 4 bases, with 10 bases spanning the gap. This CDR3 is CSVDSGPNQPQHF. DNA for the CDR3: TGCAGCGTTGATTCAGGCCCAAATCAGCCCCAGCATTTT.

This clonotype has a handful of counts. This chain connects TRBV14 to TRBJ2-1, with TRBD1 matching 8 bases. This CDR3 region has 16 residues. V shed 3 bases and J 4 bases; nucleotides not matched to a gene: 8. Germline loops: CDR1 SGHDN, CDR2 FVKESK. The CDR3 sequence is CASSHPLDRAYNEQFF. CDR3 nucleotide sequence: TGTGCCAGCAGCCATCCTCTGGACAGGGCTTACAATGAGCAGTTCTTC.

The table lists this clonotype with many counts. This chain uses TRBV7-3 with TRBJ2-1; tentatively, D is TRBD2 (6 bases). V lost 3 bases to trimming and J lost 2 bases, with 11 bases between them. The CDR3 covers 15 residues. CDR1 and CDR2 (germline): SGHTA, FQGTGA. CDR3 nucleotide sequence: TGTGCCAGCAGCTTCAGCTCTAGCGCCTACAATGAGCAGTTCTTC. Translated: CASSFSSSAYNEQFF. The full variable domain, its missing parts supplied by reference TRBV7-3 and TRBJ2-1, is GAGVSQTPSNKVTEKGKYVELRCDPISGHTALYWYRQSLGQGPEFLIYFQGTGAADDSGLPNDRFFAVRPEGSVSTLKIQRTERGDSAVYLCASSFSSSAYNEQFFGPGTRLTVL.